Below, 30 T cell receptor beta chains from the same sample are listed, as sequenced in a study of identical twins listed by TCRdb under 2016. Library preparation used 5' RACE. TCRdb names Illumina HiSeq 2000 as the instrument used. TCRdb took the public reads, trimmed them with fastp at Q25, ran MiXCR for clone calling and kept in-frame beta chains. Under each unique CDR3 protein, matching rows form one entry showing the most common genes and DNA. The sample profile shows some 900,000 distinct CDR3 sequences; roughly an eighth of them were found once. The ten top clones hold roughly 1.6% of the sample. The same data also contributed to another study, on yellow fever vaccine responses in identical twins.

Sequenced: PBMCs. The receptors shown here come from a woman aged 18-30 years in good health.

This chain joins TRBV5-1 and TRBJ2-7; TRBD1 aligns across 8 bases. CDR3 size: 14 residues. The junction had 7 bases not matched to a gene; V was cut back by 4 bases and J by 4 bases. From germline, CDR1 is SGHRS and CDR2 YFSETQ. The CDR3 loop reads CASSQGTGAYEQYV. The CDR3 DNA follows: TGCGCCAGCAGCCAAGGGACAGGAGCTTACGAGCAGTACGTC.

This clonotype was seen a handful of times. V gene TRBV7-3 combines with J gene TRBJ2-5; unclear D gene. V lost 1 base and J lost 2, with 11 bases in between. This CDR3 has 15 residues. Germline loops: CDR1 SGHTA, CDR2 FQGTGA. The CDR3 spells CASSLRPGPQETQYF. In DNA, the CDR3 is TGTGCCAGCAGCTTAAGGCCCGGACCACAAGAGACCCAGTACTTC.

The chain combines TRBV4-1 with TRBJ1-2; no definite D call. The germline V gene has CDR1 MGHRA and CDR2 YSYEKL. This CDR3 contains 13 residues. V was trimmed by 6 bases and J by 5 bases, leaving 13 bases between them. DNA for the CDR3: TGCGCCAGCAGTCCGAGAGAGAGATATGGCTACACCTTC. It translates to CASSPRERYGYTF.

There are a few counts of this clonotype. The chain links TRBV20-1 to TRBJ2-1; D may correspond to TRBD1 or TRBD2 (5 bases each). V was clipped by 6 bases and J by 10 bases, with 19 bases between them. Germline values: CDR1 DFQATT, CDR2 SNEGSKA (reference sequence). This CDR3 has 13 amino acids. DNA for the CDR3: TGCAGTGCACTCCAGGGTGGCTCGGGAGAGCAGTTCTTC. It yields the protein CSALQGGSGEQFF.

This clonotype was seen a handful of times. The CDR3 nucleotides are TGTGCCAGCAGTGGTGAAGGGCAAGGGGACTACAATGAGCAGTTCTTC. Translating it yields CASSGEGQGDYNEQFF. The rearrangement joins TRBV6-1 to TRBJ2-1; tentatively, D is TRBD1 (5 bases). CDR1 and CDR2 (germline): MNHNS, SASEGT. There are 16 residues in the CDR3. With 4 bases removed from V and 3 bases from J, the gap between germline ends came to 16 bases.

This clonotype was found a few times. V gene TRBV7-7 combines with J gene TRBJ1-1; no clear D. CDR3 length: 14 amino acids. In germline, CDR1 is SSHAT, CDR2 FNYEAQ (reference sequence). Trimming shortened V by 5 bases and J by 0 bases, and 10 bases separated the two germline ends. Here the CDR3 DNA reads TGTGCCAGCAGCAAGGACGGAATGAACACTGAAGCTTTCTTT. Translating gives CASSKDGMNTEAFF.

The CDR3 is CASSMGYPDYEQYV. The CDR3 DNA follows: TGTGCCAGTAGTATGGGGTATCCTGACTACGAGCAGTACGTC. The V and J genes are TRBV19 and TRBJ2-7; D is uncertain. Trimming stripped 3 bases from V and 3 bases from J, with 12 bases between. CDR3 length equals 14 residues. CDR1 LNHDA and CDR2 SQIVND come from the germline V gene (reference sequence).

There are a few counts of this clonotype. V gene TRBV9 combines with J gene TRBJ1-4; D gene ambiguous. Germline V gene sequence: CDR1 SGDLS, CDR2 YYNGEE. V was cut by 4 bases and J by 8 bases, with 18 bases left in between. The CDR3 is 15 residues long. The CDR3 sequence is CASSTGPAPMEKLFF. In nucleotides, the CDR3 is TGTGCCAGCAGCACTGGACCCGCCCCCATGGAAAAACTGTTTTTT.

This clonotype was detected only a few times. In DNA form, the CDR3 reads TGCAGTGCGCAAAGGGGGGCCCCGGATCAGCCCCAGCATTTT. It yields the protein CSAQRGAPDQPQHF. This rearrangement joins TRBV20-1 to TRBJ1-5; D may be TRBD1 (6 bases). The V end was cut by 6 bases, the J end by 5 bases, with 17 bases between. Germline-derived CDR1 and CDR2 are DFQATT and SNEGSKA (reference sequence). The CDR3 loop spans 14 amino acids.

This clonotype has just a few counts. This chain joins TRBV20-1 and TRBJ2-3; weak D call: TRBD1 (6 bases). Per the germline V gene, CDR1 is DFQATT and CDR2 is SNEGSKA (reference sequence). This CDR3 comprises 15 residues. Trimming left V 5 bases short and J 0 bases short, with 15 bases between. CDR3 region: CSAGNSQGSTDTQYF. Written as DNA, the CDR3 is TGCAGTGCTGGAAACTCTCAGGGGAGCACAGATACGCAGTATTTT.

The chain joins TRBV5-1 to TRBJ2-3, with D unresolved. Trimming took 7 bases from V and 0 from J, leaving 9 bases between them. Germline CDR1 is SGHRS and CDR2 is YFSETQ. The CDR3 is 13 residues long. The CDR3 nucleotides are TGCGCCAGCGGCTCCACTAGCACAGATACGCAGTATTTT. Its protein is CASGSTSTDTQYF.

This chain connects TRBV5-1 to TRBJ1-2, with a weak D call TRBD1 (5 bases). Looked up from germline, CDR1 is SGHRS and CDR2 is YFSETQ. Trimming took off 2 bases at V and 7 bases at J, with 15 bases between the two ends. The length of the CDR3 is 14 residues. CDR3 coding DNA: TGCGCCAGCAGCTTACCACAGGAGGGTGGTGGCTACACCTTC. This codes for CASSLPQEGGGYTF.

In its sample, this clonotype was seen a few times. The chain carries TRBV12-3 or TRBV12-4 and TRBJ2-1, with TRBD1 as a possible D gene (7 bases). The ends were cut back, 5 bases at V and 4 bases at J, with 18 bases in the middle. The CDR3 runs 16 residues. The CDR3 loop reads CASSPTTGRRYNEQFF. The CDR3 DNA follows: TGTGCCAGCAGTCCGACGACAGGGAGGAGATACAATGAGCAGTTCTTC.

This clonotype has just a few counts. The rearrangement links TRBV7-6 to TRBJ1-5, with D hard to call. V lost 3 bases and J 6 bases, leaving 12 bases between the germline ends. This CDR3 contains 14 residues. CDR1 SGHVS and CDR2 FNYEAQ come from the germline V gene. The CDR3, as DNA: TGTGCCAGCAGCTTGAGGGAATCCGGTCAGCCCCAGCATTTT. Translated: CASSLRESGQPQHF.

The rearrangement joins TRBV10-3 to TRBJ1-2, with 8 bases aligning to TRBD1. This CDR3 contains 17 residues. CDR1 is ENHRY and CDR2 is SYGVKD in the germline V gene. V shed 4 bases and J 8 bases; nucleotides not matched to a gene: 18. CDR3 nucleotide sequence: TGTGCCATCAGTGCGTTGGGGCCAGGGGGCACCCTGTCAGGCTACACCTTC. This sequence encodes CAISALGPGGTLSGYTF.

The chain links TRBV6-1 to TRBJ2-7, with D uncertain. CDR3 length: 14 amino acids. From germline, CDR1 is MNHNS and CDR2 SASEGT. Trimming cost V 2 bases and J 2 bases, with 10 bases left between them. In nucleotides, the CDR3 is TGTGCCAGCAGTGAAACCTCCCTCCCCTACGAGCAGTACGTC. Residues: CASSETSLPYEQYV.

Only a few counts were recorded for this clonotype. The V call is TRBV9, the J call TRBJ2-3; 12 bases are a match to TRBD2. Germline values: CDR1 SGDLS, CDR2 YYNGEE. The CDR3 spans 17 residues. J was trimmed by 5 bases and V by 0 bases; bases with no gene match: 7. CDR3 region: CASSVAVTSGRGDTQYF. CDR3 nucleotides: TGTGCCAGCAGCGTAGCAGTGACTAGCGGGAGAGGAGATACGCAGTATTTT. Combining the CDR3 with reference TRBV9 and TRBJ2-3 gives the whole variable domain DSGVTQTPKHLITATGQRVTLRCSPRSGDLSVYWYQQSLDQGLQFLIQYYNGEERAKGNILERFSAQQFPDLHSELNLSSLELGDSALYFCASSVAVTSGRGDTQYFGPGTRLTVL.

In this sample, this clonotype turned up a few times. The chain is built from TRBV4-1 and TRBJ2-3; TRBD2 aligns across 7 bases. V lost 2 bases to trimming and J lost 1 base; unmatched junction nucleotides: 9. CDR1 and CDR2 (germline): MGHRA, YSYEKL. The CDR3 spans 17 residues. DNA for the CDR3: TGCGCCAGCAGCCAAAAAACCGGGGGGACCGGCACAGATACGCAGTATTTT. It codes for CASSQKTGGTGTDTQYF.

This clonotype was seen ten or more times. The chain recombines TRBV7-2 with TRBJ2-7; tentative D call: TRBD2 (6 bases). Looked up from germline, CDR1 is SGHTA and CDR2 is FQGNSA. CDR3 length equals 16 residues. V lost 5 bases, J lost 3 bases, and 20 bases lay in between. CDR3 bases: TGTGCCAGCAGCCGTCACGGGGGAGGATCCTTCTACGAGCAGTACTTC. Amino acid sequence: CASSRHGGGSFYEQYF.

The V and J genes are TRBV4-1 and TRBJ1-5; a possible D gene is TRBD1 (6 bases). From germline, CDR1 is MGHRA and CDR2 YSYEKL. The CDR3 loop spans 15 amino acids. The germline V and J ends were trimmed by 5 bases and 3 bases, with 14 bases remaining between them. The CDR3 DNA reads as TGCGCCAGCAGCGATACACCGGGACACAATCAGCCCCAGCATTTT. This translates into CASSDTPGHNQPQHF.

The chain links TRBV3-1 to TRBJ2-7; D is unresolved. CDR3 size: 15 residues. Germline V lookup: CDR1 LGHDT, CDR2 YNNKEL (reference sequence). Trimming cost V 1 base and J 4 bases, with 14 bases left between them. The CDR3 sequence is CASSQALPFGYEQYF. The CDR3 nucleotides read TGTGCCAGCAGCCAAGCGCTTCCCTTCGGGTACGAGCAGTACTTC.

This clonotype was counted only a few times. V usage is TRBV29-1 and J usage is TRBJ1-2, with unresolved D. Looked up from germline, CDR1 is SQVTM and CDR2 is ANQGSEA. The CDR3 spans 12 residues. V lost 8 bases and J 8 bases, leaving 18 bases between the germline ends. CDR3 residues: CSYTASNSGYTF. CDR3 nucleotide sequence: TGCAGCTATACGGCCAGTAACTCGGGCTACACCTTC.

In its sample, this clonotype was seen a few times. The genes are TRBV5-1 and TRBJ2-6, with 10 bases matching TRBD1. This CDR3 comprises 18 residues. V trimming: 2 bases; J trimming: 4 bases; junction bases outside the gene matches: 9. The V gene's germline CDR1 is SGHRS and CDR2 YFSETQ. The CDR3 loop is CASSLSGQGPWGANVLTF. Written as DNA, the CDR3 is TGCGCCAGCAGCTTATCGGGACAGGGGCCGTGGGGGGCCAACGTCCTGACTTTC.

The V call is TRBV5-1, the J call TRBJ2-7; the D gene could be TRBD1 or TRBD2 (5 bases each). From germline, CDR1 is SGHRS and CDR2 YFSETQ. The CDR3 runs to 14 residues. V was trimmed by 0 bases and J by 11 bases, leaving 18 bases between them. The DNA of the CDR3 is TGCGCCAGCAGCTTGGCTGATCCCCGGGACGTGAAGTACGTC. It encodes CASSLADPRDVKYV.

V gene TRBV12-3 or TRBV12-4 combines with J gene TRBJ2-7; 7 bases fit TRBD1. The CDR3 totals 14 residues. V dropped 5 bases and J dropped 4; count of bases not matched to a gene: 8. Here the CDR3 reads CASSTGDVPYEQYF. The CDR3 region has the DNA TGTGCCAGCAGTACAGGGGATGTTCCTTACGAGCAGTACTTC.

This clonotype was detected many times. This sequence joins TRBV20-1 and TRBJ2-3, with 9 bases matching TRBD2. The ends lost 0 bases at V and 2 bases at J; junction bases unmatched: 3. The CDR3 sequence is 15 residues long. Germline V CDR1 and CDR2: DFQATT, SNEGSKA (reference sequence). DNA of the CDR3: TGCAGTGCTAGAGACGGACTAGCGATCACAGATACGCAGTATTTT. Amino acids: CSARDGLAITDTQYF.

The gene calls are TRBV6-1 and TRBJ1-1; D is undetermined. With 7 bases removed from V and 1 base from J, the gap between germline ends came to 13 bases. CDR3 size: 14 residues. CDR1 and CDR2 from the germline V gene are MNHNS and SASEGT. CDR3 nucleotides: TGTGCCAGCACCCTAGATGGCTCGAACACTGAAGCTTTCTTT. As protein: CASTLDGSNTEAFF.

This clonotype was observed a handful of times. The chain carries TRBV10-3 and TRBJ2-7, with 10 nucleotides matching TRBD1. The CDR3 contains 15 residues. Germline lookup yields CDR1 ENHRY and CDR2 SYGVKD. The V and J ends lost 10 bases and 0 bases, in that order; junction bases with no gene match: 9. The CDR3 spells CATSGGTGASYEQYF. CDR3 DNA: TGTGCCACCAGCGGAGGGACAGGGGCCTCCTACGAGCAGTACTTC.

This chain uses TRBV2 with TRBJ2-7; 9 bases map to TRBD1. Per germline, CDR1 SNHLY and CDR2 FYNNEI. The CDR3 has 14 amino acids. Unmatched junction bases numbered 13, after V lost 6 bases and J lost 10 bases. The CDR3 spells CASRTLQGARSQYF. The CDR3 DNA reads as TGTGCCAGCAGGACATTACAGGGGGCCCGTTCTCAGTACTTC. Based on the CDR3 plus reference TRBV2 and TRBJ2-7, the full variable domain is EPEVTQTPSHQVTQMGQEVILRCVPISNHLYFYWYRQILGQKVEFLVSFYNNEISEKSEIFDDQFSVERPDGSNFTLKIRSTKLEDSAMYFCASRTLQGARSQYFGPGTRLTVT.

This clonotype was detected a few times. For the CDR3, the DNA is TGTGCCAGCAGCCAAAACTCCGGGGGCTGGATGAACACTGAAGCTTTCTTT. Translated: CASSQNSGGWMNTEAFF. The V gene is TRBV3-1, the J gene TRBJ1-1, with D possibly TRBD1 on 6 matching bases. Trimming took 2 bases from V and 0 from J, leaving 16 bases between them. CDR3 length equals 17 residues. CDR1 is LGHDT and CDR2 is YNNKEL in the germline V gene (reference sequence).